A selection of T cell receptor beta chains follows, all from one sample in a study of shared clonotypes between healthy human individuals. Sequencing used immunoSEQ multiplex PCR; TCRdb keeps in-frame clones, though not all of them. The sample contains roughly 500,000 clones, around 73% of which appear only once. What was sequenced was PBMCs. The receptors shown here come from a woman aged 35 to 49 in good health. Some clones in this sample may be carry-over from other donors' samples. Both conserved end residues are trimmed from each CDR3. Each record gives: V gene, CDR3 protein.

v_gene: TRBV10-1; CDR3aa: ASSGAGGLKPQH
v_gene: TRBV9; CDR3aa: ASSVGLAGVGETQY
v_gene: TRBV25-1; CDR3aa: ASSAKPQTGADAGELF
v_gene: TRBV7-8; CDR3aa: ASSFVSSGDQPQH
v_gene: TRBV4-3; CDR3aa: ASSSRDRGPRRQY
v_gene: TRBV6-6; CDR3aa: ASQGGGSAYEQY
v_gene: TRBV28; CDR3aa: ASSFRHRGLLRAYNEQF
v_gene: TRBV13; CDR3aa: ASSRGGIGPQETQY
v_gene: TRBV7-8; CDR3aa: ASSQQGATGELF
v_gene: TRBV6-5; CDR3aa: ASSPTGGGNQPQH
v_gene: TRBV9; CDR3aa: ASSVAPPGQGSGYT
v_gene: TRBV28; CDR3aa: ASSFPELAGFGQY
v_gene: TRBV5-4; CDR3aa: ASSSPGSQQF
v_gene: TRBV5-1; CDR3aa: ASSYSRTGATEAF
v_gene: TRBV18; CDR3aa: ASSPPGVRYTTNYGYT
v_gene: TRBV10-1; CDR3aa: AAVRGTDTQY
v_gene: TRBV2; CDR3aa: ASTRTPQETQY
v_gene: TRBV28; CDR3aa: ASRLTGSVTEAF
v_gene: TRBV19; CDR3aa: ASSISREDTQY
v_gene: TRBV6-1; CDR3aa: ASSTRDRGGYT
v_gene: TRBV7-9; CDR3aa: ASSRRTVGRETQY
v_gene: TRBV2; CDR3aa: ASSPPGANVLT
v_gene: TRBV7-8; CDR3aa: ASSLLQGGGYT
v_gene: TRBV7-8; CDR3aa: ASSLAIDGGVNEQY
v_gene: TRBV29-1; CDR3aa: SVPGTGWEQF
v_gene: TRBV10-3; CDR3aa: AISPGTRNTGELF
v_gene: TRBV11-1; CDR3aa: ASSLGRYNEQF
v_gene: TRBV4-2; CDR3aa: ASSHFSASGANVLT
v_gene: TRBV28; CDR3aa: ASSNEVGDTQY
v_gene: TRBV29-1; CDR3aa: SVEGHPLVAF
v_gene: TRBV29-1; CDR3aa: SVEVSGTYEQY
v_gene: TRBV29-1; CDR3aa: SVGGTQATYGYT
v_gene: TRBV30; CDR3aa: ATTRDFLYYEQY
v_gene: TRBV4-2; CDR3aa: ASSHARVGDTEAF
v_gene: TRBV19; CDR3aa: ASSVGHVYGYT
v_gene: TRBV18; CDR3aa: ASSPPGYNEQF
v_gene: TRBV28; CDR3aa: ASSPLPARGSTEAF
v_gene: TRBV6-6; CDR3aa: ASSYWGTTNTEAF
v_gene: TRBV6-4; CDR3aa: ASSEATGSPEAF
v_gene: TRBV29-1; CDR3aa: SVESAPVHEQY
v_gene: TRBV28; CDR3aa: ASSLTGLTYEQY
v_gene: TRBV7-2; CDR3aa: ASSFRALRAGYT
v_gene: TRBV7-2; CDR3aa: ASSLSGAGANVLT
v_gene: TRBV7-3; CDR3aa: ASSLGGQGAEQF
v_gene: TRBV12-5; CDR3aa: ASGLVLGYGNQPQH
v_gene: TRBV5-4; CDR3aa: ASSFDWGNTIY
v_gene: TRBV11-2; CDR3aa: ASSLSRSTEAF
v_gene: TRBV6-1; CDR3aa: ASSEAGHSNQPQH
v_gene: TRBV30; CDR3aa: AWSVWGGYGYT
v_gene: TRBV6-1; CDR3aa: ASSDRQGVQYEQY
v_gene: TRBV5-4; CDR3aa: ASSLLGVGELF
v_gene: TRBV7-6; CDR3aa: ASSLASGTGANEQF
v_gene: TRBV4-1; CDR3aa: ASSQNYLEGGELF
v_gene: TRBV27; CDR3aa: ASRSGGPGNTIY
v_gene: TRBV5-1; CDR3aa: ASSSGTGGNQPQH
v_gene: TRBV5-1; CDR3aa: ASSNTGNTEAF
v_gene: TRBV6-6; CDR3aa: ASSPTDVRDTQY